This T cell receptor beta chain was recorded in a study of blood T cell repertoires in COVID-19. CDR3 length: 12 residues. Germline loops: CDR1 LGHDT, CDR2 YNNKEL (reference sequence). V was clipped by 0 bases and J by 6 bases, with 4 bases between them. Profiled with immunoSEQ multiplex PCR; TCRdb holds only in-frame clones, not every one. The sample consists of about 350,000 clones, approximately 89% of them appearing once. The rearrangement joins TRBV3-1 (or the pseudogene TRBV3-2) to TRBJ2-3; D remains unclear. This clonotype originated in an older woman with COVID-19, enrolled during active disease. The sample comprised peripheral blood. CDR3 sequence (DNA): TGTGCCAGCAGCCAAGACAGGGATACGCAGTATTTT. Protein: CASSQDRDTQYF.